The 29 T cell receptor beta chains reported below all come from one sample, sequenced in a study of OX40 agonist ivuxolimab in advanced cancers. This table comes from immunoSEQ multiplex PCR, and its TCRdb copy is limited to in-frame clones, with some not included. Of around 62,000 clones in the sample, 70% to 90% were seen once. This material consisted of CD4+ or CD8+ T cells sorted from blood, taken in a trial of the OX40 agonist ivuxolimab. The receptors here all came from an adult with an advanced solid tumor such as melanoma, head and neck, liver or kidney cancer.

This chain links TRBV4-1 with TRBJ1-5; D is ambiguous. V lost 0 bases to trimming and J lost 7 bases, with 10 bases between them. The CDR3 is 14 amino acids. Germline V gives CDR1 MGHRA, CDR2 YSYEKL. CDR3: CASSQDRRPQPQHF. CDR3 DNA: TGCGCCAGCAGCCAAGATCGACGTCCCCAGCCCCAGCATTTT.

This chain uses TRBV6-5 with TRBJ1-2; 7 bases match TRBD1. CDR3 size: 13 residues. Germline trimming cut 5 bases from V and 7 bases from J; bases unmatched to any gene: 7. CDR1 MNHEY and CDR2 SVGAGI come from the germline V gene. The DNA of the CDR3 is TGTGCCAGCAGTGAGAGACAGGGAACTGGCTACACCTTC. Translating it yields CASSERQGTGYTF.

The chain couples TRBV6-5 to TRBJ1-2, with D possibly matching TRBD1 (5 bases). This CDR3 comprises 14 residues. Germline V gene data show CDR1 as MNHEY and CDR2 as SVGAGI. The V and J ends lost 0 bases and 5 bases respectively, with 10 bases between them. In nucleotides, the CDR3 is TGTGCCAGCAGTTACTCGGTTCAGGGATATGGCTACACCTTC. Its protein is CASSYSVQGYGYTF.

V usage is TRBV7-2 and J usage is TRBJ1-3; maybe TRBD1 (5 bases). The ends were cut back, 2 bases at V and 0 bases at J, with 11 bases in the middle. Germline lookup yields CDR1 SGHTA and CDR2 FQGNSA. The CDR3 length is 16 residues. The CDR3 sequence is CASSLLGDPSGNTIYF. For the CDR3, the DNA is TGTGCCAGCAGCTTACTGGGGGACCCCTCTGGAAACACCATATATTTT. Supplemented by reference TRBV7-2 and TRBJ1-3, the full variable domain reads GAGVSQSPSNKVTEKGKDVELRCDPISGHTALYWYRQSLGQGLEFLIYFQGNSAPDKSGLPSDRFSAERTGGSVSTLTIQRTQQEDSAVYLCASSLLGDPSGNTIYFGEGSWLTVV.

The chain has TRBV5-1 and TRBJ1-4; unclear D gene. Germline V gene sequence: CDR1 SGHRS, CDR2 YFSETQ. Deletions cut 4 bases from V and 0 bases from J, with 10 bases between. The CDR3 covers 15 residues. In DNA form, the CDR3 reads TGCGCCAGCAGCAGTACGACGGCAACTAATGAAAAACTGTTTTTT. This gives the protein CASSSTTATNEKLFF.

The chain employs TRBV19 and TRBJ1-2; D is uncertain. Germline lookup yields CDR1 LNHDA and CDR2 SQIVND (reference sequence). The CDR3 runs to 13 residues. V dropped 5 bases and J dropped 2 bases, with 9 bases sitting between them. The CDR3 bases are TGTGCCAGTAGTTCCCAGTTGAACTATGGCTACACCTTC. Translating gives CASSSQLNYGYTF.

This clone was seen only a few times. The chain recombines TRBV7-6 with TRBJ1-1; D is undetermined. Trimming left V 3 bases short and J 2 bases short, with 10 bases between. Looked up from germline, CDR1 is SGHVS and CDR2 is FNYEAQ. The CDR3 length is 14 residues. The CDR3 loop is CASSLFGDNTEAFF. CDR3 coding DNA: TGTGCCAGCAGCTTGTTTGGAGATAACACTGAAGCTTTCTTT.

The chain employs TRBV7-2 and TRBJ2-2; D is possibly TRBD1 (6 bases). V was shortened by 9 bases and J by 2 bases, with 13 bases between the two germline ends. Germline loops: CDR1 SGHTA, CDR2 FQGNSA. This CDR3 contains 14 residues. CDR3 coding DNA: TGTGCCAGTCTAGGGGGAGTAAACACCGGGGAGCTGTTTTTT. It specifies CASLGGVNTGELFF. The entire variable domain, with the rest obtained from reference TRBV7-2 and TRBJ2-2, is as follows: GAGVSQSPSNKVTEKGKDVELRCDPISGHTALYWYRQSLGQGLEFLIYFQGNSAPDKSGLPSDRFSAERTGGSVSTLTIQRTQQEDSAVYLCASLGGVNTGELFFGEGSRLTVL.

A single count supports this clone. V gene TRBV27 combines with J gene TRBJ2-1; TRBD1 aligns across 9 bases. Per the germline V gene, CDR1 is MNHEY and CDR2 is SMNVEV (reference sequence). The CDR3 consists of 15 residues. J was trimmed by 2 bases and V by 6 bases; bases with no gene match: 5. CDR3 region: CASSNTGGTYNEQFF. The DNA of the CDR3 is TGTGCCAGCAGCAATACAGGGGGCACCTACAATGAGCAGTTCTTC.

V and J are TRBV10-3 and TRBJ2-5; the D is unclear. With 3 bases removed from V and 1 base from J, the gap between germline ends came to 15 bases. CDR1 ENHRY and CDR2 SYGVKD come from the germline V gene. The CDR3 is made up of 16 amino acids. CDR3 region: CAISERDWITQETQYF. The CDR3 DNA reads TGTGCCATCAGTGAAAGAGACTGGATAACCCAAGAGACCCAGTACTTC.

CDR3 sequence: CASSLQGGRGTEAFF. The CDR3 nucleotides read TGTGCCAGCAGCTTACAGGGCGGGAGGGGCACTGAAGCTTTCTTT. The chain uses TRBV7-2 and TRBJ1-1; weak D call: TRBD1 (5 bases). Germline CDR1 reads SGHTA; CDR2 reads FQGNSA. V dropped 2 bases and J dropped 4 bases, with 14 bases sitting between them. The length of the CDR3 is 15 residues.

V and J are TRBV5-1 and TRBJ1-5; D is possibly TRBD1 (5 bases). The CDR3 covers 14 residues. V lost 4 bases and J lost 1, with 9 bases in between. Germline CDR1 and CDR2: SGHRS and YFSETQ. The DNA of the CDR3 is TGCGCCAGCAGCCCAGGGACGAGCAATCAGCCCCAGCATTTT. Protein: CASSPGTSNQPQHF.

The chain couples TRBV6-4 to TRBJ2-1; D is ambiguous. Trimming removed 6 bases from V and 0 bases from J, with 12 bases in between. The CDR3 has 15 residues. Germline V gene data show CDR1 as MRHNA and CDR2 as SNTAGT. The CDR3 sequence is CASSPDGNSYNEQFF. The DNA for the CDR3 is TGTGCCAGCAGCCCTGACGGTAACTCCTACAATGAGCAGTTCTTC.

This chain uses TRBV5-1 with TRBJ2-5; D is unclear. V was cut by 1 base and J by 3 bases, with 4 bases left in between. Germline CDR1 SGHRS, CDR2 YFSETQ. CDR3 length: 12 residues. CDR3 coding DNA: TGCGCCAGCAGCTTGAGGGAAGAGACCCAGTACTTC. Amino acids: CASSLREETQYF. The full variable domain, completed using reference TRBV5-1 and TRBJ2-5, is KAGVTQTPRYLIKTRGQQVTLSCSPISGHRSVSWYQQTPGQGLQFLFEYFSETQRNKGNFPGRFSGRQFSNSRSEMNVSTLELGDSALYLCASSLREETQYFGPGTRLLVL.

The V and J genes are TRBV6-1 and TRBJ2-5, with D hard to call. V was trimmed by 2 bases and J by 2 bases, leaving 6 bases between them. The CDR3 sequence is 13 residues long. Germline loops: CDR1 MNHNS, CDR2 SASEGT. DNA for the CDR3: TGTGCCAGCAGTGAACTCCTGCAAGAGACCCAGTACTTC. This sequence encodes CASSELLQETQYF.

The genes are TRBV5-4 and TRBJ2-1, with 9 bases fitting TRBD2. The V and J ends lost 4 bases and 5 bases, in that order; junction bases with no gene match: 10. The V gene's germline CDR1 is SGHNT and CDR2 YYREEE (reference sequence). The CDR3 totals 16 residues. This CDR3 reads CASSREGGGVNNEQFF. CDR3 DNA: TGTGCCAGCAGCCGCGAGGGCGGGGGGGTAAACAATGAGCAGTTCTTC.

This clone has just one count. This CDR3 is CASSQDYEQYF. The CDR3 DNA sequence: TGCGCCAGCAGCCAAGACTACGAGCAGTACTTC. V and J are TRBV5-1 and TRBJ2-7; D is undetermined. This CDR3 spans 11 amino acids. The V gene's germline CDR1 is SGHRS and CDR2 YFSETQ. Deletions cut 4 bases from V and 3 bases from J, with 5 bases between.

This chain joins TRBV10-3 and TRBJ1-3; no firm D call. CDR1 ENHRY and CDR2 SYGVKD come from the germline V gene. The V gene lost 4 bases and the J gene lost 4 bases, with 8 bases spanning the gap. The CDR3 has 13 residues. CDR3 DNA: TGTGCCATCAGTGGGACCGGGGGAAACACCATATATTTT. Protein product: CAISGTGGNTIYF.

This clone was counted once. This chain joins TRBV7-2 and TRBJ2-7; maybe TRBD2 (6 bases). V shed 5 bases and J shed 0 bases, with 11 bases lying between them. Germline CDR1 reads SGHTA; CDR2 reads FQGNSA. The CDR3 totals 14 residues. The CDR3 reads CASSGGTGSYEQYF. The CDR3 nucleotides read TGTGCCAGCAGCGGCGGGACCGGCTCCTACGAGCAGTACTTC.

This sequence joins TRBV7-8 and TRBJ1-2; 12 positions agree with TRBD1. Germline V gene lookup returns CDR1 SGHVS and CDR2 FQNEAQ. The CDR3 is 15 amino acids. J gave up 4 bases and V 5 bases, and 5 bases lay outside the gene matches. CDR3 residues: CASSPGQGAFYGYTF. Written as DNA, the CDR3 is TGTGCCAGCAGCCCGGGACAGGGGGCCTTCTATGGCTACACCTTC.

The chain uses TRBV5-1 and TRBJ1-2, with 10 bases aligning to TRBD1. From germline, CDR1 is SGHRS and CDR2 YFSETQ. After removal of 1 base from V and 6 bases from J, the junction contained 12 bases not matched to a gene. The length of the CDR3 is 17 residues. The CDR3 is CASSLLGTGVSLNGYTF. CDR3 coding DNA: TGCGCCAGCAGCTTGCTTGGGACAGGGGTATCGTTGAATGGCTACACCTTC.

V and J are TRBV11-2 and TRBJ1-1; 7 nucleotides agree with TRBD1. Germline CDR1 is SGHAT and CDR2 is FQNNGV. The V segment lost 1 base and the J segment 3 bases; nucleotides outside the gene matches: 2. The CDR3 spans 14 residues. CDR3 in DNA: TGTGCCAGCAGCTTAGTGGGGACAGACACTGAAGCTTTCTTT. Protein sequence: CASSLVGTDTEAFF. Complete variable domain (other parts from reference TRBV11-2 and TRBJ1-1): EAGVAQSPRYKIIEKRQSVAFWCNPISGHATLYWYQQILGQGPKLLIQFQNNGVVDDSQLPKDRFSAERLKGVDSTLKIQPAKLEDSAVYLCASSLVGTDTEAFFGQGTRLTVV.

This chain links TRBV7-2 with TRBJ1-2; tentative D call: TRBD1 (6 bases). The CDR3 totals 14 residues. Trimming stripped 2 bases from V and 2 bases from J, with 9 bases between. Germline V gives CDR1 SGHTA, CDR2 FQGNSA. The CDR3 region is CASSLMDSNYGYTF. Here the CDR3 DNA reads TGTGCCAGCAGCTTAATGGACAGCAACTATGGCTACACCTTC.

The chain carries TRBV5-1 and TRBJ2-2, with TRBD2 matching 9 bases. Germline trimming cut 6 bases from V and 0 bases from J; bases unmatched to any gene: 9. Germline V CDR1 and CDR2: SGHRS, YFSETQ. The length of the CDR3 is 17 residues. In nucleotides, the CDR3 is TGCGCCAGCATACTCGGCGGGGGGGCCGCGAACACCGGGGAGCTGTTTTTT. Translating gives CASILGGGAANTGELFF.

The chain combines TRBV4-1 with TRBJ1-6; the match to TRBD1 covers 9 bases. CDR3 length equals 21 residues. V lost 0 bases to trimming and J lost 10 bases; unmatched junction nucleotides: 22. The germline V gene has CDR1 MGHRA and CDR2 YSYEKL. As DNA, the CDR3 is TGCGCCAGCAGCCAAGATCGAAGCCTCCGCCGGGACAGGGCAGTAAGGTCACCCCTCCACTTT. The encoded protein is CASSQDRSLRRDRAVRSPLHF.

The chain is built from TRBV29-1 and TRBJ1-1; D may be TRBD1 (5 bases). The CDR3 sequence is 13 residues long. Trimming took 4 bases from V and 1 from J, leaving 10 bases between them. From germline, CDR1 is SQVTM and CDR2 ANQGSEA. The CDR3 DNA sequence: TGCAGCGTTGGTGGGGGACCGAACACTGAAGCTTTCTTT. Encoded protein: CSVGGGPNTEAFF.

The rearrangement uses TRBV10-3 and TRBJ1-3, with D possibly being TRBD1 (5 bases). The V gene lost 0 bases and the J gene lost 1 base, with 7 bases spanning the gap. Germline V gene data show CDR1 as ENHRY and CDR2 as SYGVKD. The CDR3 sequence is 15 residues long. In nucleotides, the CDR3 is TGTGCCATCAGTGAGTCAGCAGGGTCTGGAAACACCATATATTTT. It codes for CAISESAGSGNTIYF.

The V gene is TRBV2, the J gene TRBJ2-7; 10 bases match TRBD1. This CDR3 comprises 16 residues. Germline loops: CDR1 SNHLY, CDR2 FYNNEI. With 6 bases clipped from V and 2 bases from J, the junction kept 10 bases outside the gene matches. The CDR3 loop reads CASRRRGQGLPYEQYF. The CDR3 DNA follows: TGTGCCAGCAGACGTAGGGGACAGGGGTTGCCCTACGAGCAGTACTTC.

The chain employs TRBV6-5 and TRBJ1-3; TRBD1 agrees at 7 bases. Germline CDR1 is MNHEY and CDR2 is SVGAGI. CDR3 length: 15 amino acids. With V trimmed by 5 bases and J by 0 bases, 4 bases remained unmatched. CDR3 coding DNA: TGTGCCAGCAGTAGCCGGGACAGCTCTGGAAACACCATATATTTT. This encodes CASSSRDSSGNTIYF.